This record concerns one TCR beta chain sequence. The antigen remains unidentified. The data derive from a study of monozygotic twins with inflammatory bowel disease. General observations from the study: Twins with IBD were found to have lower TCRbeta diversity (inverse Simpson) than healthy co-twins.

There were eight separate reactions per sample in which cDNA was made. TCRalpha and TCRbeta cDNA was put through two nested PCRs of approximately 17 and 9 cycles. TCRdb reprocessed the 5' RACE reads, with one entry per CDR3 protein and no DNA. Its table lists fewer than 200,000 distinct CDR3 sequences. Germline CDR1 and CDR2: MNHEY and SVGAGI. The CDR3 is made up of 18 amino acids. For every donor, one blood sample of approximately 2.5 ml was drawn. The genes are TRBV6-5 and TRBJ2-3; TCRdb calls TRBD1, which cannot be checked without DNA. The TCR comes from a human donor with ulcerative colitis or Crohn's disease, or a healthy co-twin of an affected twin (not recorded which). Sequenced: blood. The CDR3 here is CASSPSPVWFASGDTQYF.